This T cell receptor beta chain was captured by sequencing in a study of T cell responses to AZD1222 COVID-19 vaccine. Germline CDR1 and CDR2: SGHNT and YYREEE (reference sequence). This CDR3 is 12 amino acids long. Trimming left V 4 bases short and J 6 bases short, with 9 bases between. As regards this clone: As yet, its antigen is unknown.

Study results and caveats: Repertoires were obtained only post-peak T cell response.

The repertoire was sequenced with immunoSEQ multiplex PCR; TCRdb's copy has only in-frame clones and lacks some. There are about 120,000 clones in the sample; about 88% occur only once, and around 3% lies in the top ten. The clonotype originates from an adult who received the AZD1222 COVID-19 vaccine. The V gene is TRBV5-4, the J gene TRBJ2-3; the D is unclear. The sequencing used peripheral blood, collected 28 days after the second AZD1222 dose. CDR3 sequence (DNA): TGTGCCAGCAGCCTTGAGTGGGATACGCAGTATTTT. This codes for CASSLEWDTQYF. Together with reference TRBV5-4 and TRBJ2-3, the CDR3 gives the full variable domain: ETGVTQSPTHLIKTRGQQVTLRCSSQSGHNTVSWYQQALGQGPQFIFQYYREEENGRGNFPPRFSGLQFPNYSSELNVNALELDDSALYLCASSLEWDTQYFGPGTRLTVL.